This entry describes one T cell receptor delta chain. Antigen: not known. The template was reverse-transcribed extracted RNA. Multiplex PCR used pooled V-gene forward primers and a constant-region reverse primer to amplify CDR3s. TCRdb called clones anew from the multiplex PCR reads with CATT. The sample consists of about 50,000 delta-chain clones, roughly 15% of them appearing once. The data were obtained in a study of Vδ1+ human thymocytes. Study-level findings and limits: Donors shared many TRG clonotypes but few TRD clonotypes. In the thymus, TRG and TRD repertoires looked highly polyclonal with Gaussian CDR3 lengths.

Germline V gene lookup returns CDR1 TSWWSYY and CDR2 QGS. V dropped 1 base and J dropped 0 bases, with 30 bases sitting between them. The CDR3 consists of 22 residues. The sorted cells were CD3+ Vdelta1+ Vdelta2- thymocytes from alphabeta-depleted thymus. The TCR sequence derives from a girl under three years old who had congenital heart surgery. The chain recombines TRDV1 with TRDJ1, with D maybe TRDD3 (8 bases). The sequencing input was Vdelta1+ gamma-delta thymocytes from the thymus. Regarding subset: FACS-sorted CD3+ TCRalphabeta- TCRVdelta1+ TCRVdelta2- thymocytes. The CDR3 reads CALGEPNLPAGGHGTYTDKLIF. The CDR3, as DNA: TGTGCTCTTGGGGAACCGAACCTTCCTGCTGGGGGACACGGGACTTACACCGATAAACTCATCTTT.